This section outlines one T cell receptor beta chain sequence together with its context. The antigen is undetermined. The table came from immunoSEQ multiplex PCR; TCRdb's copy has only in-frame clones and leaves some out. The table includes over 25,000 clones, roughly 79% detected once. This record belongs to a study of OX40 agonist ivuxolimab in advanced cancers. Study context: Patients with prior anti-PD-1, anti-PD-L1 or anti-CTLA-4 therapy were eligible; 40% had some. Broader study findings: Average numbers of expanded clones were greater in CD8+ T cells than in CD4+.

Germline V gene sequence: CDR1 SGHDT, CDR2 YYEEEE. CDR3 length: 16 residues. V lost 2 bases to trimming and J lost 6 bases, with 18 bases between them. The specimen comprised CD4+ or CD8+ T cells sorted from blood, sampled in a trial of the OX40 agonist ivuxolimab. V is TRBV5-6 and J is TRBJ1-5; D is possibly TRBD1 (5 bases). This clonotype was sampled from an adult with an advanced solid tumor such as melanoma, head and neck, liver or kidney cancer. The DNA for the CDR3 is TGTGCCAGCAGCTTTTTTTTCGTAGGTAGGGGTCAGCCCCAGCATTTT. This encodes CASSFFFVGRGQPQHF.